Shown below are 7 T cell receptor beta chains from a single sample sequenced in a study of post-analysis software for immune sequencing data. Study findings and constraints: Compared with controls, patients had more of about 5 TRBV segments, including TRBV5-6, TRBV5-1 and TRBV20-1.

No antigen has been identified for these receptors. Unique molecular identifiers had been added to the TCR beta cDNA libraries. Each CDR3 protein is one row after TCRdb ran MiXCR on the PCR reads. The repertoire holds 650,000 to 900,000 distinct CDR3 sequences, with just over 45% as singletons. The sequenced material came from blood. These TCRs come from a girl aged 10 to 17 with multiple sclerosis.

The chain couples TRBV3-1 to TRBJ2-1; 10 bases are shared with TRBD1. CDR1 is LGHDT, CDR2 YNNKEL, per germline (reference sequence). The CDR3 totals 21 residues. J was trimmed by 4 bases and V by 5 bases; bases with no gene match: 23. DNA for the CDR3: TGTGCCAGCAGCGACCGGGACAGGGGATTCCCGGCGGGAGACCTGTACAATGAGCAGTTCTTC. Translation gives CASSDRDRGFPAGDLYNEQFF.

V is TRBV6-5 and J is TRBJ2-4; 8 bases match TRBD2. The closer fit of TRBJ2-7 to the DNA end suggests the J call may be wrong. Germline CDR1 is MNHEY and CDR2 is SVGAGI. The CDR3 has 16 residues. CDR3 in amino acids: CASSYGPGGPGDEQYF. The CDR3 bases are TGTGCCAGCAGTTACGGGCCGGGAGGGCCGGGGGACGAGCAGTACTTC.

This chain connects TRBV20-1 to TRBJ2-5, with 8 bases matching TRBD2. The CDR3 sequence is 13 residues long. Germline CDR1 is DFQATT and CDR2 is SNEGSKA (reference sequence). The CDR3 DNA reads as TGCAGCGGGGAGGTCCTAGCGGGAGAGACCCAGTACTTC. It codes for CSGEVLAGETQYF.

The V gene is TRBV12-3 or TRBV12-4, the J gene TRBJ2-5; D gene unclear. Trimming pared 5 bases from V and 6 bases from J, leaving 10 bases between. The CDR3 is 12 amino acids. The DNA of the CDR3 is TGTGCCAGCAGTCCCCAAAGAAAGACCCAGTACTTC. Its translation: CASSPQRKTQYF.

The chain employs TRBV7-9 and TRBJ2-1; weak D call: TRBD2 (5 bases). There are 12 residues in the CDR3. Germline lookup yields CDR1 SEHNR and CDR2 FQNEAQ (reference sequence). Trimming took 5 bases from V and 10 from J, leaving 12 bases between them. The CDR3 DNA reads as TGTGCCAGCAGCCGAAGCGGTGGGGAGCAGTTCTTC. Translated, it gives CASSRSGGEQFF.

This clonotype appeared a few times. This rearrangement joins TRBV6-1 to TRBJ2-5; D could derive from TRBD1 or TRBD2 (5 bases each). This CDR3 has 15 residues. Trimming took 7 bases from V and 1 from J, leaving 16 bases between them. Germline CDR1 is MNHNS and CDR2 is SASEGT. In nucleotides, the CDR3 is TGTGCCAGCAACGGTGAGGGGCACACCCAAGAGACCCAGTACTTC. Its protein is CASNGEGHTQETQYF.

V gene TRBV7-9 combines with J gene TRBJ1-6; no clear D gene. Trimming stripped 0 bases from V and 7 bases from J, with 4 bases between. The CDR3 covers 13 residues. Per germline, CDR1 SEHNR and CDR2 FQNEAQ (reference sequence). This chain's CDR3 is CASSLAHNSPLHF. CDR3 nucleotide sequence: TGTGCCAGCAGCTTAGCGCACAATTCACCCCTCCACTTT.